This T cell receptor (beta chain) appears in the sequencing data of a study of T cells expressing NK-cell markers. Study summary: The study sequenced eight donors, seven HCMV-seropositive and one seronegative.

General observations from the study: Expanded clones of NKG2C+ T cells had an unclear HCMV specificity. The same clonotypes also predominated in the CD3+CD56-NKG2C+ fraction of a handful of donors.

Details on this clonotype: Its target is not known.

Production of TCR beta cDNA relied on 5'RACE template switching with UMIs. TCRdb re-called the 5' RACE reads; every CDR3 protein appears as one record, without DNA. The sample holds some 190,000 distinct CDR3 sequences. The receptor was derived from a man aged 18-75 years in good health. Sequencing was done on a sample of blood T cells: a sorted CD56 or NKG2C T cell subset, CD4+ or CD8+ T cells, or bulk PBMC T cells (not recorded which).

This CDR3 is CASSYFGGAAYEQYF. The rearrangement uses TRBV6-5 and TRBJ2-7; TCRdb lists TRBD2, though no DNA is available to test this call. Germline-derived CDR1 and CDR2 are MNHEY and SVGAGI. The CDR3 spans 15 residues.